Shown below are 22 T cell receptor beta chains from a single sample sequenced in a study of T cells in Graves' hyperthyroidism and ophthalmopathy. Amplified TCR beta CDR3 regions came from RNA transcripts. Initially, a first-round RT-PCR of the TCR CDR3 employed the HTBI primer set. MiXCR was run by TCRdb on the multiplex PCR reads, yielding one entry per CDR3 protein. The sample has around 520,000 distinct CDR3 sequences; roughly a quarter are singletons. The sequenced sample was blood. The receptors here all came from a woman aged 30 to 39 with Graves' ophthalmopathy.

There are many counts of this clonotype. The V and J genes are TRBV6-2 or TRBV6-3 and TRBJ2-5, with D perhaps TRBD1 (6 bases). The V end was cut by 6 bases, the J end by 3 bases, with 14 bases between. Germline loops: CDR1 MNHEY, CDR2 SVGEGT. CDR3 length equals 14 residues. The CDR3 sequence: CASRQGQEEETQYF. The CDR3 DNA follows: TGTGCCAGCAGACAGGGTCAGGAAGAAGAGACCCAGTACTTC.

This clonotype was seen ten or more times. V and J are TRBV18 and TRBJ1-2, with 8 bases matching TRBD1. Germline V gene lookup returns CDR1 KGHSH and CDR2 LQKENI. The length of the CDR3 is 13 residues. Trimming removed 6 bases from V and 8 bases from J; junction bases left unmatched: 8. The CDR3 is CASSPEDRGGYTF. The CDR3, as DNA: TGTGCCAGCTCTCCCGAAGACAGGGGCGGCTACACCTTC. Full variable domain (rest looked up from reference TRBV18 and TRBJ1-2): NAGVMQNPRHLVRRRGQEARLRCSPMKGHSHVYWYRQLPEEGLKFMVYLQKENIIDESGMPKERFSAEFPKEGPSILRIQQVVRGDSAAYFCASSPEDRGGYTFGSGTRLTVV.

This clonotype has ten or more counts. The V call is TRBV9, the J call TRBJ1-5, with D possibly matching TRBD1 (6 bases). Germline V lookup: CDR1 SGDLS, CDR2 YYNGEE. The CDR3 is made up of 12 amino acids. V lost 7 bases and J 5 bases, leaving 10 bases between the germline ends. The CDR3 DNA sequence: TGTGCCAGCGGGGAGGGGGATCAGCCCCAGCATTTT. The encoded protein is CASGEGDQPQHF.

In its sample, this clonotype was seen many times. V gene TRBV25-1 combines with J gene TRBJ1-5, with D perhaps matching TRBD1 (5 bases). The germline gives CDR1 MGHDK, CDR2 SYGVNS. The ends were cut back, 5 bases at V and 6 bases at J, with 32 bases in the middle. The CDR3 is 20 residues long. The CDR3 sequence: CASSNSQTDLQVWIGQPQHF. CDR3 coding DNA: TGTGCCAGCAGTAATTCCCAAACCGACCTACAGGTTTGGATCGGTCAGCCCCAGCATTTT.

In its sample, this clonotype was seen many times. The junction differs from germline at one of its ends, possibly a read error. This chain joins TRBV25-1 and TRBJ2-5; 14 bases match TRBD2. Germline lookup yields CDR1 MGHDK and CDR2 SYGVNS. The CDR3 is 17 amino acids. The CDR3 loop is CASSGTSGGLHLESQYF. In nucleotides, the CDR3 is TGTGCCAGCAGTGGGACTAGCGGGGGGCTGCATCTAGAGAGCCAGTACTTC.

This sequence joins TRBV4-1 and TRBJ2-2; perhaps D is TRBD1 or TRBD2 (5 bases each). V lost 2 bases and J lost 2, with 9 bases in between. The CDR3 runs to 15 residues. Germline values: CDR1 MGHRA, CDR2 YSYEKL. The CDR3 DNA follows: TGCGCCAGCAGCCAATCGGGACGTAACACCGGGGAGCTGTTTTTT. Translating gives CASSQSGRNTGELFF.

This chain connects TRBV7-3 to TRBJ2-5, with TRBD2 matching over 8 bases. V shed 2 bases and J 6 bases; nucleotides not matched to a gene: 8. Germline values: CDR1 SGHTA, CDR2 FQGTGA. CDR3 length equals 15 residues. The CDR3 sequence is CASSLVTSGGQTQYF. The DNA for the CDR3 is TGTGCCAGCAGCTTAGTTACTAGCGGCGGGCAGACCCAGTACTTC.

At least ten counts were recorded for this clonotype. The J gene is TRBJ1-1, the V gene TRBV24-1; perhaps TRBD1 as D (5 bases). The CDR3 is 15 amino acids. The germline V gene has CDR1 KGHDR and CDR2 SFDVKD. V gave up 4 bases and J gave up 5 bases, with 16 bases separating them. This chain's CDR3 is CATSDARFGATEAFF. The CDR3 DNA is TGTGCCACCAGTGACGCTAGATTCGGGGCAACTGAAGCTTTCTTT.

This chain joins TRBV6-1 and TRBJ1-5, with a weak D call TRBD1 (6 bases). Germline CDR1 MNHNS, CDR2 SASEGT. V lost 4 bases to trimming and J lost 0 bases, with 13 bases between them. The CDR3 has 16 residues. The CDR3 loop reads CASSGGTTYSNQPQHF. DNA for the CDR3: TGTGCCAGCAGTGGGGGGACAACGTATAGCAATCAGCCCCAGCATTTT.

V and J are TRBV7-2 and TRBJ1-2; D uncertain. The CDR3 has 14 amino acids. Deletions cut 3 bases from V and 4 bases from J, with 12 bases between. Germline V gene sequence: CDR1 SGHTA, CDR2 FQGNSA. The CDR3 is CASSFRDLTYGYTF. The DNA of the CDR3 is TGTGCCAGCAGCTTTAGAGACCTCACCTATGGCTACACCTTC.

The gene calls are TRBV2 and TRBJ2-7; 7 bases map to TRBD1. After removal of 2 bases from V and 6 bases from J, the junction contained 13 bases not matched to a gene. Germline V gives CDR1 SNHLY, CDR2 FYNNEI. The CDR3 extends over 16 amino acids. The CDR3 DNA reads as TGTGCCAGCAGTGAAAGTAGGGGACAGCGATCAAGCGAGCAGTACTTC. Protein: CASSESRGQRSSEQYF.

The V and J genes are TRBV12-3 or TRBV12-4 and TRBJ1-4, with no clear D. The CDR3 has 14 amino acids. Between the trimmed V and J ends, which lost 4 bases and 4 bases, there was a span of 10 bases. CDR3 sequence: CASSSGPNNEKLFF. CDR3 nucleotide sequence: TGTGCCAGCAGTTCCGGACCCAATAATGAAAAACTGTTTTTT.

This clonotype was found many times. The chain carries TRBV6-5 and TRBJ1-1; possibly TRBD1 for D (5 bases). The length of the CDR3 is 14 residues. Trimming removed 7 bases at V and 0 bases at J, with 12 bases between. Per the germline V gene, CDR1 is MNHEY and CDR2 is SVGAGI. The CDR3 DNA follows: TGTGCCAGCAACCCGGGACCGGTGAACACTGAAGCTTTCTTT. It specifies CASNPGPVNTEAFF.

This chain joins TRBV6-5 and TRBJ1-5, with 8 bases identical to TRBD1. Germline V gene sequence: CDR1 MNHEY, CDR2 SVGAGI. The trim removed 3 bases at V and 5 bases at J, leaving 3 bases unmatched. The CDR3 extends over 14 amino acids. CDR3 nucleotides: TGTGCCAGCAGTTATCCGACAGGGGATCAGCCCCAGCATTTT. The encoded protein is CASSYPTGDQPQHF.

There are many counts of this clonotype. This sequence may be a read error, since a much larger clone differs from it by one base. The chain employs TRBV6-5 and TRBJ2-5; D is perhaps TRBD1 (6 bases). The germline CDR1 and CDR2 sequences are MNHEY and SVGAGI. This CDR3 region has 14 residues. CDR3 sequence (DNA): TGTGCCAGCAGTTACCACGGACAGCAAGGGACCCAGTACTTC. It yields the protein CASSYHGQQGTQYF.

The chain employs TRBV30 and TRBJ1-2; D not certain. The V end lost 5 bases, the J end lost 4 bases, and 14 bases lay between the germline ends. The CDR3 length is 13 residues. Germline CDR1 reads GTSNPN; CDR2 reads SVGIG (reference sequence). The CDR3 loop reads CAWDEPGRYGYTF. CDR3 nucleotides: TGTGCCTGGGACGAACCTGGGCGCTATGGCTACACCTTC. Variable domain in full (rest from reference TRBV30 and TRBJ1-2): SQTIHQWPATLVQPVGSPLSLECTVEGTSNPNLYWYRQAAGRGLQLLFYSVGIGQISSEVPQNLSASRPQDRQFILSSKKLLLSDSGFYLCAWDEPGRYGYTFGSGTRLTVV.

The chain is built from TRBV12-3 or TRBV12-4 and TRBJ2-7; a weak D match, TRBD2 (6 bases). V lost 3 bases and J 5 bases, leaving 11 bases between the germline ends. The CDR3 totals 13 residues. The CDR3 DNA is TGTGCCAGCAGTTTTTTACGCGGGGACGAGCAGTACTTC. Its protein product is CASSFLRGDEQYF.

With regard to this clonotype: Relative to the germline gene, one junction end is altered; a read error may explain this. This chain uses TRBV6-2 or TRBV6-3 with TRBJ1-1, with unresolved D. This CDR3 contains 11 residues. Germline assignment: CDR1 MNHEY and CDR2 SVGEGT. DNA of the CDR3: TGTGCCGGCAGTACCGGGACTGAAGCTTTCTTT. Its protein product is CAGSTGTEAFF.

This clonotype was found a few times. The chain uses TRBV6-2 or TRBV6-3 and TRBJ1-3; D not certain. This CDR3 is built from 13 residues. Per the germline V gene, CDR1 is MNHEY and CDR2 is SVGEGT. V lost 2 bases and J lost 3, with 5 bases in between. This chain's CDR3 is CASSYEGGNTIYF. The DNA for the CDR3 is TGTGCCAGCAGTTACGAGGGTGGAAACACCATATATTTT.

This chain joins TRBV10-3 and TRBJ2-5; D may be TRBD1 or TRBD2 (6 bases each). The ends were cut back, 11 bases at V and 0 bases at J, with 16 bases in the middle. Looked up from germline, CDR1 is ENHRY and CDR2 is SYGVKD. This CDR3 has 14 amino acids. CDR3 in DNA: TGTGCCCGAGGGGGGCAGATAGACCAAGAGACCCAGTACTTC. Translating it yields CARGGQIDQETQYF.

This chain joins TRBV7-2 and TRBJ2-7; 12 bases are shared with TRBD2. The germline CDR1 and CDR2 sequences are SGHTA and FQGNSA. CDR3 length: 13 amino acids. The V segment lost 4 bases and the J segment 5 bases; nucleotides outside the gene matches: 0. CDR3 nucleotides: TGTGCCAGCAGCTCTAGCGGGAGGGACGAGCAGTACTTC. Amino acid sequence: CASSSSGRDEQYF.

This clonotype was observed at least ten times. The chain carries TRBV7-2 and TRBJ2-5; 8 positions match TRBD2. CDR3 length: 14 residues. The J segment lost 2 bases and the V segment lost 4 bases, leaving 3 bases of the junction unmatched. CDR1 is SGHTA, CDR2 FQGNSA, per germline. The CDR3 here is CASSSGGGQETQYF. CDR3 in DNA: TGTGCCAGCAGCTCGGGGGGGGGTCAAGAGACCCAGTACTTC.